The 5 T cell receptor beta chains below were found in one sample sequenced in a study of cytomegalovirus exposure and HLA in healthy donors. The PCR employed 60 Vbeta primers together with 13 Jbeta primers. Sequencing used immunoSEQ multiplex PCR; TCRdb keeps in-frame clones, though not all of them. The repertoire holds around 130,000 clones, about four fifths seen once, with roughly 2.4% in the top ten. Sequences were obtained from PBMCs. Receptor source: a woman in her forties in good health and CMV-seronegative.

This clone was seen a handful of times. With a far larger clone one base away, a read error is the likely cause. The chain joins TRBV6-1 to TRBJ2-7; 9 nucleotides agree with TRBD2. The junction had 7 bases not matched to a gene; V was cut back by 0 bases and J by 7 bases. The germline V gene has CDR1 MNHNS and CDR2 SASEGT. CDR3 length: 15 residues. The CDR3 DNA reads TGTGCCAGCAGTGAAGCAGCGGGGGGTTACAATGAGCAGTACTTC. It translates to CASSEAAGGYNEQYF.

CDR3 protein: CASSSSTFSSGNTIYF. The CDR3 DNA sequence: TGTGCCAGCAGCTCTAGCACCTTCTCCTCTGGAAACACCATATATTTT. J is TRBJ1-3 and V is TRBV7-8; D gene uncertain. CDR1 and CDR2 from the germline V gene are SGHVS and FQNEAQ. Between the trimmed V and J ends, which lost 4 bases and 0 bases, there was a span of 13 bases. This CDR3 is 16 amino acids long.

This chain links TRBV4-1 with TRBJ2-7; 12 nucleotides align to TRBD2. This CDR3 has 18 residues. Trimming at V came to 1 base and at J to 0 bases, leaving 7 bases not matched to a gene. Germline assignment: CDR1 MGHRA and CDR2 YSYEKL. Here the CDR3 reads CASSQGRLAGGYSYEQYF. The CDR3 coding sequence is TGCGCCAGCAGCCAAGGCCGGCTAGCGGGGGGGTACTCCTACGAGCAGTACTTC.

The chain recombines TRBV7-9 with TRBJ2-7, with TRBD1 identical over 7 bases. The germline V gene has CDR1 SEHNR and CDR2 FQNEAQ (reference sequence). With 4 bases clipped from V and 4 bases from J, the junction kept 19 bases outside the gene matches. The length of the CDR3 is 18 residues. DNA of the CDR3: TGTGCCAGCAGCTCTTTGCGTCCGGGACAGTTGTTACCTTACGAGCAGTACTTC. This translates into CASSSLRPGQLLPYEQYF.

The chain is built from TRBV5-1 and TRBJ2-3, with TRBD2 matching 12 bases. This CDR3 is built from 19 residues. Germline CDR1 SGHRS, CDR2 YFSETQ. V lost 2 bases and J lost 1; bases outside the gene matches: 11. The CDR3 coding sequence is TGCGCCAGCAGCTTAATGACTAGCGGGAGAGGGGGGGGCACAGATACGCAGTATTTT. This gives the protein CASSLMTSGRGGGTDTQYF.